Reported below is one T cell receptor (beta chain). This receptor's antigen is unknown. No base-level quality is on record; no much larger clone is a single base apart. Using the deep immunoSEQ assay, TCR CDR3 regions were amplified from genomic DNA by multiplex PCR. Extracted genomic DNA from each cell subset was distributed evenly across all wells of several immunoSEQ 96-well plates, and each plate was treated as a replicate. For sorted subsets, approximately 210 ng genomic DNA, equal to some 28,000 T cell genomes, was loaded into each replicate PCR. Purified libraries were quantified with a Qubit 3.0 fluorometer, sized on a Bioanalyzer 2100, and re-quantified with the KAPA Library Quantification kit. A separate single-read 150-cycle Illumina NextSeq 550 flow cell was used to sequence each immunoSEQ 96-well plate. As for the original processing: Because only junctional sequences without quality scores were contained in the immunoSEQ output, filtering matching that applied to full-length reads could not be performed. To assign V/J genes and CDR3, sequences were annotated against IMGT germline references using PyIR, a Python wrapper for IgBLAST v1.9. Reads with weak V/J assignments (E-value above 1e-6), missing CDR3, stop codons, out-of-frame junctions, or ambiguous translated residues were removed. V3J clonotypes were defined as sequences sharing an identical inferred V gene, J gene, and CDR3 amino acid sequence. Percentage overlap between repertoires was computed as shared unique clonotypes divided by the size of the smaller repertoire. Richness of each repertoire was evaluated using RTK rarefaction, the Chao1 estimator, and Recon v2.1 estimates of unobserved clonotypes. For all TCRbeta clonotypes obtained by the gDNA method from a handful of donors, generation probabilities were computed with OLGA. The clones in this table, taken by TCRdb from immuneACCESS, are in-frame only. Not every clone is retained; where verified, under half of the shortfall comes from an unresolved V gene, and the cause of the rest is unknown. The V and J calls and clone size were taken over from that table, and D and trimming were inferred from the DNA. The table for this sample lists hundreds of thousands of clones; 90% to 98% of them were counted only once. The ten largest make up more than 0.3% of the sample.

This specimen belongs to a study of shared clonotypes between healthy human individuals (dated by TCRdb to the early 2020s). Concerning the study at large: Three men and two women, aged 18 to 49 years, made up the cohort. For each donor, CD4 naive and CD4 memory were each run on three plates, CD8 naive on two plates, and CD8 memory on one plate. To estimate repertoire size and how much clonotype sharing occurs between individuals, the study deeply sequenced the blood TCR repertoires of about five healthy adults. Different laboratories and diverse techniques were used to prepare libraries and sequence TCR repertoires, to increase sequencing depth and limit assay-specific biases. Each donor's leukapheresis produced roughly between roughly 0.85 and 9.5 billion PBMCs. The paper as a whole reports these results and caveats: Across a handful of donors, approximately 4.6% of naive CD4, over 3% of naive CD8, 2.3% of memory CD4, and 0.4% of memory CD8 clonotypes were shared. Naive subsets generally had larger estimated clonotype richness than memory subsets did. Pairwise subsampling led to the expectation that sequencing depth would affect the degree of clonotype sharing among donors. Clonotypes shared by all four sorted-subset donors showed higher generation probabilities than non-shared clonotypes. Rarefaction of sorted-subset datasets indicated incomplete sequencing despite the large sequencing depth. Sampling was limited to blood, and TCR repertoires in tissue likely differ from TCR repertoires in blood. The genetic and exposure-history diversity represented was limited by the small number of donors.

The CDR3, from cysteine to phenylalanine, totals 14 residues. Kept here is only the CDR3 DNA, which spans 42 bases and is read in frame from base 1. CDR1 is given as MNHEY and CDR2 as SVGAGI, both from the germline V gene. A distance of 20 bases separates the germline ends of V and J, which lose 7 bases and 8 bases respectively. The donors were healthy, HIV-negative adults who had no recently reported acute infections or vaccinations. Every donor was a Caucasian adult living in Nashville, Tennessee, USA. CD8 memory samples consisted of magnetically selected CD45RO+ cells combined with CCR7-negative CD45RA+ effector memory (TemRA) cells. Blood was obtained by leukapheresis, after which PBMCs were separated by Ficoll-Histopaque density gradient centrifugation and cryopreserved in liquid nitrogen vapor phase. Analytical flow cytometry was used to check the purity and quantity of every magnetically sorted T cell population. From each sorted fraction, genomic DNA was isolated and quantified by UV absorbance on a Nanodrop 2000c.

The sample was memory CD8+ T cells sorted from blood. The cell subset or site label corresponds to: CD45RO+ cells pooled with CCR7-negative TemRA cells. This clonotype was sampled from a man between 25 and 39 years old in good health. This sequence uses TRBV6-5 and TRBJ1-1, with no reliable assignment of the D segment. The CDR3 in this case is CASKRSAPLAEAFF. DNA sequence: TGTGCCAGCAAAAGGTCCGCCCCACTAGCGGAAGCTTTCTTT.